One sample yielded the 27 T cell receptor beta chains listed below, sequenced in a study of blood T cell repertoires in COVID-19. Generated by immunoSEQ multiplex PCR, the TCRdb table keeps only in-frame clones and is missing some. This table has 200,000 to 250,000 clones, nearly 90% appearing once. Input material: peripheral blood. The source is a young woman who had recovered from COVID-19.

The gene calls are TRBV24-1 and TRBJ2-1, with TRBD2 as a possible D gene (5 bases). Germline V gene lookup returns CDR1 KGHDR and CDR2 SFDVKD. CDR3 length equals 16 residues. Trimming pared 4 bases from V and 1 base from J, leaving 13 bases between. CDR3 residues: CATSDPSRESYNEQFF. CDR3 bases: TGTGCCACCAGTGACCCTTCGAGGGAATCCTACAATGAGCAGTTCTTC.

As regards this clone: Other DNA sequences in the same sample also yield this CDR3. The chain is built from TRBV2 and TRBJ2-7; D is undetermined. The germline gives CDR1 SNHLY, CDR2 FYNNEI. This CDR3 comprises 11 residues. Between the trimmed V and J ends, which lost 4 bases and 1 base, there was a span of 2 bases. The CDR3 here is CASSASYEQYF. The CDR3 bases are TGTGCCAGCAGTGCATCCTACGAGCAGTACTTC.

This chain uses TRBV27 with TRBJ1-2; D gene ambiguous. Germline lookup yields CDR1 MNHEY and CDR2 SMNVEV (reference sequence). V shed 10 bases and J shed 7 bases, with 13 bases lying between them. The CDR3 is 11 amino acids. The chain's CDR3 is CATRDGPGYTF. CDR3 nucleotide sequence: TGTGCCACCCGGGATGGGCCTGGCTACACCTTC.

The rearrangement joins TRBV27 to TRBJ1-1; TRBD1 aligns across 7 bases. From germline, CDR1 is MNHEY and CDR2 SMNVEV (reference sequence). The CDR3 loop spans 15 amino acids. The V gene end was trimmed by 2 bases and the J gene end by 0 bases; junction bases not matched to a gene: 3. CDR3 protein: CASSLRQGLNTEAFF. The CDR3 coding sequence is TGTGCCAGCAGTTTACGACAGGGCTTGAACACTGAAGCTTTCTTT.

The chain joins TRBV6-5 to TRBJ2-7, with TRBD2 as a possible D gene (6 bases). CDR3 length: 15 residues. Germline V gene sequence: CDR1 MNHEY, CDR2 SVGAGI. Trimming pared 2 bases from V and 3 bases from J, leaving 14 bases between. The CDR3 loop is CASSYGGSLIYEQYF. The DNA for the CDR3 is TGTGCCAGCAGTTACGGGGGGTCGCTTATCTACGAGCAGTACTTC.

J is TRBJ2-5 and V is TRBV18; D is ambiguous. The CDR3 has 13 amino acids. The germline V gene encodes CDR1 KGHSH and CDR2 LQKENI. The ends were cut back, 3 bases at V and 5 bases at J, with 10 bases in the middle. The CDR3 sequence: CASSPTLGETQYF. The CDR3 nucleotides are TGTGCCAGCTCACCGACCCTAGGCGAGACCCAGTACTTC.

The V gene is TRBV28, the J gene TRBJ2-7; TRBD2 matches at 14 bases. This CDR3 region has 15 residues. CDR1 and CDR2 from the germline V gene are MDHEN and SYDVKM. J was trimmed by 3 bases and V by 5 bases; bases with no gene match: 3. Here the CDR3 reads CASSAGLAGVYEQYF. The CDR3 nucleotides are TGTGCCAGCAGTGCGGGACTAGCGGGAGTCTACGAGCAGTACTTC. The full variable domain, in which reference TRBV28 and TRBJ2-7 provide the parts outside the CDR3, is DVKVTQSSRYLVKRTGEKVFLECVQDMDHENMFWYRQDPGLGLRLIYFSYDVKMKEKGDIPEGYSVSREKKERFSLILESASTNQTSMYLCASSAGLAGVYEQYFGPGTRLTVT.

The rearrangement links TRBV7-8 to TRBJ1-5, with D perhaps matching TRBD1 (5 bases). Germline CDR1 SGHVS, CDR2 FQNEAQ. The CDR3 consists of 12 residues. V lost 1 base and J 10 bases, leaving 8 bases between the germline ends. The CDR3 spells CASSLVGAPQHF. CDR3 nucleotide sequence: TGTGCCAGCAGCTTAGTTGGGGCACCCCAGCATTTT.

The V call is TRBV6-1, the J call TRBJ1-4; D might be TRBD1 (5 bases). CDR1 MNHNS and CDR2 SASEGT come from the germline V gene. This CDR3 is 15 amino acids long. Trimming removed 2 bases from V and 8 bases from J, with 15 bases in between. CDR3 sequence: CASSEMGRVWEKLFF. The CDR3 DNA reads as TGTGCCAGCAGTGAAATGGGCAGGGTATGGGAAAAACTGTTTTTT.

About this clone itself: Other DNA sequences from this sample encode an identical CDR3 as well. This sequence joins TRBV6-5 and TRBJ1-1; a weak D match, TRBD1 (6 bases). This CDR3 has 13 residues. CDR1 is MNHEY and CDR2 is SVGAGI in the germline V gene. The V end lost 3 bases, the J end lost 5 bases, and 10 bases lay between the germline ends. The CDR3 sequence: CASSYTRGTEAFF. The CDR3 DNA reads as TGTGCCAGCAGTTATACCAGGGGAACTGAAGCTTTCTTT.

The genes are TRBV2 and TRBJ2-6; perhaps TRBD1 as D (6 bases). The germline gives CDR1 SNHLY, CDR2 FYNNEI. This CDR3 is 16 amino acids long. Between the trimmed V and J ends, which lost 8 bases and 0 bases, there was a span of 14 bases. Written as DNA, the CDR3 is TGTGCCAGCCGACAGGACACGGCCTCTGGGGCCAACGTCCTGACTTTC. This sequence encodes CASRQDTASGANVLTF.

The chain carries TRBV13 and TRBJ2-3, with TRBD2 matching 11 bases. Germline V gene sequence: CDR1 PRHDT, CDR2 FYEKMQ (reference sequence). Germline trimming cut 0 bases from V and 2 bases from J; bases unmatched to any gene: 7. The CDR3 loop spans 18 amino acids. The CDR3 DNA sequence: TGTGCCAGCAGCTTAGGGCTAGCGGGAGGCCTTACCACAGATACGCAGTATTTT. Its translation is CASSLGLAGGLTTDTQYF. Looking up the rest from reference TRBV13 and TRBJ2-3 gives the full variable domain: AAGVIQSPRHLIKEKRETATLKCYPIPRHDTVYWYQQGPGQDPQFLISFYEKMQSDKGSIPDRFSAQQFSDYHSELNMSSLELGDSALYFCASSLGLAGGLTTDTQYFGPGTRLTVL.

The chain links TRBV11-3 to TRBJ2-7; 8 positions match TRBD2. V lost 3 bases, J lost 5 bases, and 12 bases stayed unmatched. The CDR3 consists of 16 residues. Germline values: CDR1 SGHNT, CDR2 YENEEA. CDR3 nucleotide sequence: TGTGCCAGCAGCTTTTCGCCTACGGGAGGGACGGACGAGCAGTACTTC. As protein: CASSFSPTGGTDEQYF. The variable domain in full, with the rest retrieved from reference TRBV11-3 and TRBJ2-7, is EAGVVQSPRYKIIEKKQPVAFWCNPISGHNTLYWYLQNLGQGPELLIRYENEEAVDDSQLPKDRFSAERLKGVDSTLKIQPAELGDSAVYLCASSFSPTGGTDEQYFGPGTRLTVT.

V is TRBV19 and J is TRBJ2-3; the D gene is possibly TRBD2 (5 bases). CDR1 and CDR2 (germline): LNHDA, SQIVND (reference sequence). The V end was cut by 6 bases, the J end by 2 bases, with 15 bases between. CDR3 size: 15 residues. The CDR3 here is CASRPWEYDTDTQYF. For the CDR3, the DNA is TGTGCCAGTAGACCGTGGGAGTACGACACAGATACGCAGTATTTT.

The rearrangement uses TRBV19 and TRBJ1-6, with TRBD1 matching over 8 bases. Trimming removed 5 bases from V and 2 bases from J; junction bases left unmatched: 8. This CDR3 region has 17 residues. Germline V lookup: CDR1 LNHDA, CDR2 SQIVND (reference sequence). CDR3 in amino acids: CASSSGQGGTYNSPLHF. DNA for the CDR3: TGTGCCAGTAGTTCTGGACAGGGAGGAACCTATAATTCACCCCTCCACTTT.

This chain joins TRBV15 and TRBJ1-2; TRBD1 might be the D (6 bases). The CDR3 is 15 amino acids. V lost 5 bases and J lost 2, with 15 bases in between. Germline CDR1 reads LNHNV; CDR2 reads YYDKDF (reference sequence). The CDR3 coding sequence is TGTGCCACCAGCCCGGGGATAGGACAGAACTATGGCTACACCTTC. Amino acids: CATSPGIGQNYGYTF.

V usage is TRBV9 and J usage is TRBJ2-7; a possible D gene is TRBD2 (6 bases). The V end lost 3 bases, the J end lost 2 bases, and 24 bases lay between the germline ends. This CDR3 comprises 18 residues. Germline V gene lookup returns CDR1 SGDLS and CDR2 YYNGEE. The CDR3 nucleotides read TGTGCCAGCAGCGACGGGAGCAGCTCCGGCGTAAGTCCCTACGAGCAGTACTTC. Translated: CASSDGSSSGVSPYEQYF.

This clone is a singleton in its sample. CDR3 amino acids: CASSYRAQGEQYF. Here the CDR3 DNA reads TGTGCCAGCAGTTACAGGGCCCAGGGGGAGCAGTACTTC. V usage is TRBV6-5 and J usage is TRBJ2-7; TRBD1 might be the D (6 bases). CDR3 length equals 13 residues. V dropped 2 bases and J dropped 7 bases, with 12 bases sitting between them. Germline assignment: CDR1 MNHEY and CDR2 SVGAGI.

This chain links TRBV30 with TRBJ1-2; D call uncertain. CDR1 is GTSNPN, CDR2 SVGIG, per germline (reference sequence). V lost 4 bases and J lost 2, with 8 bases in between. This CDR3 is built from 12 residues. CDR3 sequence reads: CAWNMGNYGYTF. The CDR3 DNA reads as TGTGCCTGGAATATGGGCAACTATGGCTACACCTTC. The variable domain in full, with the rest retrieved from reference TRBV30 and TRBJ1-2, is SQTIHQWPATLVQPVGSPLSLECTVEGTSNPNLYWYRQAAGRGLQLLFYSVGIGQISSEVPQNLSASRPQDRQFILSSKKLLLSDSGFYLCAWNMGNYGYTFGSGTRLTVV.

The V gene is TRBV11-2, the J gene TRBJ2-3, with TRBD2 matching over 7 bases. The ends lost 4 bases at V and 3 bases at J; junction bases unmatched: 4. This CDR3 comprises 14 residues. Germline values: CDR1 SGHAT, CDR2 FQNNGV. The CDR3 DNA follows: TGTGCCAGCAGCTGGAGCGGGAAAACAGATACGCAGTATTTT. Its translation is CASSWSGKTDTQYF.

The table lists this clone with a count of one. This chain links TRBV5-6 with TRBJ1-1, with a tentative D call TRBD1 (6 bases). Germline CDR1 reads SGHDT; CDR2 reads YYEEEE. V dropped 0 bases and J dropped 3 bases, with 15 bases sitting between them. This CDR3 comprises 16 residues. In DNA form, the CDR3 reads TGTGCCAGCAGCTTGGCCCCTACAGGGTCGGACACTGAAGCTTTCTTT. Residues: CASSLAPTGSDTEAFF.

The CDR3 region has the DNA TGTGCCACCAGTGATGCAGGACTAGTCAACACCGGGGAGCTGTTTTTT. Translation: CATSDAGLVNTGELFF. The chain has TRBV24-1 and TRBJ2-2, with 7 positions matching TRBD2. The junction had 5 bases not matched to a gene; V was cut back by 3 bases and J by 2 bases. This CDR3 contains 16 residues. The germline gives CDR1 KGHDR, CDR2 SFDVKD.

J is TRBJ2-2 and V is TRBV12-5; D possibly corresponds to TRBD2 (5 bases). Germline V gene data show CDR1 as LGHNT and CDR2 as FRNRAP. This CDR3 is 13 amino acids long. V shed 5 bases and J shed 5 bases, with 9 bases lying between them. The CDR3 is CASGTEVTGELFF. CDR3 sequence (DNA): TGTGCTAGTGGTACGGAGGTAACCGGGGAGCTGTTTTTT.

The chain is built from TRBV9 and TRBJ2-1; tentatively, D is TRBD1 (7 bases). V was trimmed by 6 bases and J by 1 base, leaving 11 bases between them. CDR3 length: 14 amino acids. Germline CDR1 SGDLS, CDR2 YYNGEE. The CDR3 spells CASNSGGSYNEQFF. The CDR3 DNA sequence: TGTGCCAGCAACTCAGGGGGGTCCTACAATGAGCAGTTCTTC.

The chain combines TRBV20-1 with TRBJ2-5; D might be TRBD2 (5 bases). The germline CDR1 and CDR2 sequences are DFQATT and SNEGSKA (reference sequence). The CDR3 sequence is 15 residues long. Deletions cut 3 bases from V and 4 bases from J, with 18 bases between. The DNA for the CDR3 is TGCAGTGCTAGTCCCAGCGGAATAAGTGGAGAGACCCAGTACTTC. This translates into CSASPSGISGETQYF.

The chain carries TRBV21-1 and TRBJ2-7; TRBD2, the D gene given by the table, was not confirmed from the DNA. TRBV21-1 represents a pseudogene. CDR3 length equals 16 residues. This CDR3 reads CASSKGMTGASYEQYF. The CDR3 DNA is TGTGCCAGCAGCAAAGGGATGACGGGAGCGTCCTACGAGCAGTACTTC.

The V gene is TRBV2, the J gene TRBJ2-7; TRBD1 might be the D (6 bases). This CDR3 comprises 15 residues. The germline V and J ends were trimmed by 7 bases and 0 bases, with 16 bases remaining between them. Germline loops: CDR1 SNHLY, CDR2 FYNNEI. The CDR3 region is CASTQRAGDSYEQYF. CDR3 DNA: TGTGCCAGCACACAGAGGGCAGGGGACTCCTACGAGCAGTACTTC.